The clone carrying this TCR beta chain was seen many times. No antigen is known for it. The data derive from a study of T-cell memory formation after mild COVID-19. Sample barcodes and UMIs were carried by the TCR alpha and TCR beta cDNA libraries that 5'RACE generated with constant-segment primers. TCRdb reprocessed the 5' RACE reads with MiXCR, giving one entry per CDR3 protein. The sample carries some 440,000 distinct CDR3 sequences, 20% to 25% recorded once. Points from the study as a whole: Clones that shrank (day 15 to 85) were balanced CD4/CD8, whereas later expanders leaned CD4+.

This CDR3 comprises 15 residues. V trimming: 3 bases; J trimming: 4 bases; junction bases outside the gene matches: 4. From germline, CDR1 is KGHSH and CDR2 LQKENI. The sequencing input was PBMCs or a T cell subset sorted from them (not recorded which). V gene TRBV18 combines with J gene TRBJ2-7; 12 bases map to TRBD1. The clonotype comes from an adult woman who had mild COVID-19 (a few samples of this study predate the infection). Cell type and time point are not known. The CDR3 protein is CASSPGTGGAYEQYF. CDR3 nucleotide sequence: TGTGCCAGCTCACCCGGGACAGGGGGCGCGTACGAGCAGTACTTC.